This T cell receptor beta chain was identified in a study of identical twins. TCRdb analysed the 5' RACE reads with MiXCR anew, one entry per CDR3 protein. The sample has 690,000 or so distinct CDR3 sequences; approximately 9% are singletons. Ten or more counts support this clonotype. These data were likewise used in another study, on yellow fever vaccine responses in identical twins.

The origin of this receptor is a woman between 18 and 29 years old in good health. Sequencing used PBMCs.

For the CDR3, the DNA is TGCGCCAGCAGCCGGACAGGGGGCGGATATGAGCAGTTCTTC. It translates to CASSRTGGGYEQFF. This chain uses TRBV5-1 with TRBJ2-1; TRBD1 aligns across 11 bases. With V trimmed by 4 bases and J by 8 bases, 5 bases remained unmatched. The CDR3 extends over 14 amino acids. The germline gives CDR1 SGHRS, CDR2 YFSETQ.